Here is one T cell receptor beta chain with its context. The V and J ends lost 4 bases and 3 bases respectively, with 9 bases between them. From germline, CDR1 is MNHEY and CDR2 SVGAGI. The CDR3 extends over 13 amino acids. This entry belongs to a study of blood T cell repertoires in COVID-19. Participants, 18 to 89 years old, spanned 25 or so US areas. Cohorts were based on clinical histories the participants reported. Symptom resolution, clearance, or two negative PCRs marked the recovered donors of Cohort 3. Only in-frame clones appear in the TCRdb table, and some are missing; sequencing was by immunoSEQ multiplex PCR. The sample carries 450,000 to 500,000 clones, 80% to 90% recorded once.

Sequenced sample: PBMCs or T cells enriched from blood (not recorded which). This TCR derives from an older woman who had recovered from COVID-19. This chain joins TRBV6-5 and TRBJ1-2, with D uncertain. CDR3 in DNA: TGTGCCAGCAGTTCTACAGTTCACTATGGCTACACCTTC. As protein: CASSSTVHYGYTF.